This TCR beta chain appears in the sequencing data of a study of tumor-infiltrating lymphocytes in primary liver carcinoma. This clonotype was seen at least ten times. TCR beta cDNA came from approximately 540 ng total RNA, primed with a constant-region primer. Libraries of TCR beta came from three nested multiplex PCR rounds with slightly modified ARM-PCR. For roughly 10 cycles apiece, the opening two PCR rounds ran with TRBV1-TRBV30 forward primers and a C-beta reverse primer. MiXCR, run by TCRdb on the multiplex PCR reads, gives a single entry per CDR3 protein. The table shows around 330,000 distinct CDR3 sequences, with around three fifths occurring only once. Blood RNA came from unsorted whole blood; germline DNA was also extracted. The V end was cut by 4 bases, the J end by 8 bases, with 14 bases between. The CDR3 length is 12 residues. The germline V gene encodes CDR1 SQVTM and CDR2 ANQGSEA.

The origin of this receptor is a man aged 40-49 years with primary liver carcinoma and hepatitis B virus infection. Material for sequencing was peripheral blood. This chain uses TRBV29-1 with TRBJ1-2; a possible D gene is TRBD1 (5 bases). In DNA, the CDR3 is TGCAGCGTTGGGGAGGGACTGCGGGGCTACACCTTC. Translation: CSVGEGLRGYTF.